This T cell receptor beta chain is from a study of blood T cell repertoires in COVID-19. V gave up 1 base and J gave up 3 bases; unmatched junction bases: 5. The germline CDR1 and CDR2 sequences are KGHSH and LQKENI. The CDR3 contains 15 residues. In the authors' workflow: Amplified reference gene primers provided the basis for estimating nucleated cell counts. Profiled with immunoSEQ multiplex PCR; TCRdb holds only in-frame clones, not every one. The DNA gave D and trimming, while V, J and clone size come from that table. The table lists 140,000 to 150,000 clones, approximately 91% of them singletons.

The sequenced material came from peripheral blood. The clonotype comes from a human donor in a cohort sampled during active COVID-19. V is TRBV18 and J is TRBJ2-5; 7 nucleotides agree with TRBD2. The CDR3 DNA reads TGTGCCAGCTCACCACGGGCGGGGGAGGAAGAGACCCAGTACTTC. As protein: CASSPRAGEEETQYF.